These 9 T cell receptor beta chains share one sample of origin, sequenced in a study of cytomegalovirus exposure and HLA in healthy donors (dated by TCRdb to about 2017). Receptor libraries were prepared by the immunoSEQ multiplex PCR assay. For the multiplex PCR, a mixture combining 60 forward primers for TCR Vbeta segments and 13 reverse primers for TCR Jbeta segments was used. This is the immuneACCESS table as TCRdb keeps it, with only in-frame sequences that have V and J called. A part of the clones is gone; compared with another copy, unresolved V genes explain less than half, and the rest is unexplained. The sample's records list 130,000 to 150,000 clones. Less than 3.5% of the sample goes to the ten largest clones. Sequencing was performed on PBMCs. The source is a man aged 40-50 years in good health and CMV-seronegative.

This sequence joins TRBV28 and TRBJ2-3, with 7 bases identical to TRBD2. Germline V gene data show CDR1 as MDHEN and CDR2 as SYDVKM. V shed 7 bases, J shed 1 base, and the junction held 8 bases outside the gene matches. The CDR3 extends over 15 amino acids. CDR3 amino acids: CASTPGGRGTDTQYF. The CDR3 DNA follows: TGTGCCAGCACCCCGGGGGGAAGGGGCACAGATACGCAGTATTTT.

The chain carries TRBV7-9 and TRBJ2-5; D might be TRBD2 (7 bases). CDR1 is SEHNR and CDR2 is FQNEAQ in the germline V gene (reference sequence). The CDR3 loop spans 16 amino acids. V lost 4 bases and J lost 2, with 17 bases in between. CDR3 bases: TGTGCCAGCAGCTCTATTCTGCGGGGGCTTCAAGAGACCCAGTACTTC. Translation gives CASSSILRGLQETQYF.

This chain links TRBV27 with TRBJ1-2; 9 positions agree with TRBD1. This CDR3 has 14 amino acids. Unmatched junction bases numbered 6, after V lost 2 bases and J lost 8 bases. Germline loops: CDR1 MNHEY, CDR2 SMNVEV (reference sequence). CDR3: CASSLGTGIFGYTF. The CDR3 DNA is TGTGCCAGCAGTTTAGGGACAGGGATCTTCGGCTACACCTTC.

A word on this clone: The junction departs from germline at one end; a sequencing error may be responsible. The chain has TRBV2 and TRBJ2-3; tentative D call: TRBD2 (5 bases). The CDR3 has 13 residues. Germline CDR1 and CDR2: SNHLY and FYNNEI. The CDR3 here is CASGERRVDTQYF. In DNA, the CDR3 is TGTGCCAGCGGTGAGCGGAGAGTGGATACGCAGTATTTT.

The chain recombines TRBV7-9 with TRBJ1-4; no reliable D call. The germline V gene has CDR1 SEHNR and CDR2 FQNEAQ (reference sequence). The CDR3 sequence is 15 residues long. The germline V and J ends were trimmed by 1 base and 1 base, with 7 bases remaining between them. The CDR3 nucleotides are TGTGCCAGCAGCTTAGTTACGGGAACTAATGAAAAACTGTTTTTT. Translation gives CASSLVTGTNEKLFF. Together with reference TRBV7-9 and TRBJ1-4, the CDR3 gives the full variable domain: DTGVSQNPRHKITKRGQNVTFRCDPISEHNRLYWYRQTLGQGPEFLTYFQNEAQLEKSRLLSDRFSAERPKGSFSTLEIQRTEQGDSAMYLCASSLVTGTNEKLFFGSGTQLSVL.

The chain links TRBV5-8 to TRBJ2-1, with D maybe TRBD1 (6 bases). Germline loops: CDR1 SGHTS, CDR2 YDEGEE. The germline V and J ends were trimmed by 1 base and 5 bases, with 13 bases remaining between them. The CDR3 runs to 15 residues. The DNA of the CDR3 is TGTGCCAGCAGCTTGTTAGGGACACAGAACAATGAGCAGTTCTTC. Protein sequence: CASSLLGTQNNEQFF.

The genes are TRBV5-1 and TRBJ2-1; possibly TRBD2 for D (6 bases). Trimming took 4 bases from V and 9 from J, leaving 20 bases between them. The CDR3 extends over 15 amino acids. Germline CDR1 reads SGHRS; CDR2 reads YFSETQ. The chain's CDR3 is CASSPSTGYGGEQFF. In DNA, the CDR3 is TGCGCCAGCAGCCCATCGACGGGTTACGGGGGTGAGCAGTTCTTC.

The J gene is TRBJ2-3, the V gene TRBV4-2; D possibly corresponds to TRBD2 (5 bases). The CDR3 is made up of 13 amino acids. V shed 5 bases and J shed 3 bases, with 9 bases lying between them. CDR1 LGHNA and CDR2 YNFKEQ come from the germline V gene. The CDR3 reads CASSVSGTDTQYF. The CDR3 DNA follows: TGTGCCAGCAGCGTGTCGGGGACAGATACGCAGTATTTT.

This chain uses TRBV7-3 with TRBJ2-5, with D perhaps matching TRBD2 (7 bases). V gave up 4 bases and J gave up 4 bases, with 10 bases separating them. Germline V gene sequence: CDR1 SGHTA, CDR2 FQGTGA. This CDR3 has 13 residues. The CDR3 here is CASSSGGRETQYF. CDR3 DNA: TGTGCCAGCAGCTCGGGGGGCCGAGAGACCCAGTACTTC. Combining the CDR3 with reference TRBV7-3 and TRBJ2-5 gives the whole variable domain GAGVSQTPSNKVTEKGKYVELRCDPISGHTALYWYRQSLGQGPEFLIYFQGTGAADDSGLPNDRFFAVRPEGSVSTLKIQRTERGDSAVYLCASSSGGRETQYFGPGTRLLVL.